These 27 T cell receptor beta chains originate from one sample sequenced in a study of regulatory T cells in long-lasting Graves disease. Libraries of TCR beta came from iRepertoire HTBI primers plus Arm-PCR of CDR3 regions. TCRdb redid the calling of the multiplex PCR reads with MiXCR, one entry per CDR3 protein. The sample lists around 500,000 distinct CDR3 sequences, approximately 12% occurring once. Time point indicated: newly diagnosed GD, antithyroid drugs for less than 3 months. PBMC RNA served as the TCR library source. This same sample was also taken into another study, of T cells in Graves' hyperthyroidism and ophthalmopathy.

The source was peripheral blood mononuclear cells (PBMCs), collected at new diagnosis, from a patient treated with antithyroid drugs. The receptors were sampled from a woman aged 25 to 39 with Graves disease.

This clonotype was seen repeatedly, ten times or more. The V call is TRBV11-3, the J call TRBJ2-3; tentatively, D is TRBD2 (5 bases). The V end was cut by 1 base, the J end by 0 bases, with 14 bases between. The CDR3 contains 17 residues. The germline CDR1 and CDR2 sequences are SGHNT and YENEEA. CDR3 sequence reads: CASSLGRAGHSTDTQYF. As DNA, the CDR3 is TGTGCCAGCAGCTTAGGGCGGGCGGGCCATAGCACAGATACGCAGTATTTT.

This clonotype was counted only a few times. J is TRBJ2-3 and V is TRBV20-1, with D unclear. Between the trimmed V and J ends, which lost 3 bases and 7 bases, there was a span of 11 bases. CDR3 size: 12 residues. The germline CDR1 and CDR2 sequences are DFQATT and SNEGSKA (reference sequence). CDR3 DNA: TGCAGTGCTAGGTTTTCCGTAAATACGCAGTATTTT. Protein sequence: CSARFSVNTQYF.

The table lists this clonotype with many counts. This rearrangement joins TRBV7-3 to TRBJ2-1; unclear D gene. Per germline, CDR1 SGHTA and CDR2 FQGTGA. The CDR3 is 15 amino acids. Trimming took 1 base from V and 9 from J, leaving 16 bases between them. CDR3 in amino acids: CASSLSSSPPGEQFF. CDR3 DNA sequence: TGTGCCAGCAGCTTAAGTTCCAGCCCACCTGGTGAGCAGTTCTTC.

This clonotype was detected many times. This chain connects TRBV15 to TRBJ1-4; a possible D gene is TRBD1 (5 bases). Germline values: CDR1 LNHNV, CDR2 YYDKDF (reference sequence). The CDR3 sequence is 14 residues long. V lost 5 bases, J lost 0 bases, and 7 bases lay in between. The CDR3 sequence is CATSPGSTNEKLFF. In DNA form, the CDR3 reads TGTGCCACCAGCCCAGGGTCAACTAATGAAAAACTGTTTTTT.

The table lists this clonotype with many counts. CDR3 sequence (DNA): TGCGCCAGCAGCGCAGGGGACGCCCTGGGTATTTATGGCTACACCTTC. Protein: CASSAGDALGIYGYTF. The chain links TRBV4-3 to TRBJ1-2, with D possibly being TRBD1 (6 bases). CDR1 LGHNA and CDR2 YSLEER come from the germline V gene. V lost 5 bases and J lost 5, with 21 bases in between. This CDR3 is 16 amino acids long.

The rearrangement uses TRBV29-1 and TRBJ2-3; D possibly corresponds to TRBD2 (6 bases). Germline V gene lookup returns CDR1 SQVTM and CDR2 ANQGSEA. Deletions cut 2 bases from V and 8 bases from J, with 11 bases between. The CDR3 is made up of 12 amino acids. CDR3 bases: TGCAGCGTTGAAAGGAGGGATCCTACGCAGTATTTT. This gives the protein CSVERRDPTQYF.

This clonotype was recorded many times. The V gene is TRBV20-1, the J gene TRBJ2-1; either TRBD1 or TRBD2 may supply D (5 bases each). V was shortened by 3 bases and J by 4 bases, with 7 bases between the two germline ends. The CDR3 totals 12 residues. The germline V gene encodes CDR1 DFQATT and CDR2 SNEGSKA (reference sequence). The CDR3 nucleotides read TGCAGTGCTAGCGGGACGTACAATGAGCAGTTCTTC. Protein sequence: CSASGTYNEQFF.

This clonotype was observed at least ten times. The V gene is TRBV20-1, the J gene TRBJ2-3; 8 bases are a match to TRBD2. V trimming: 1 base; J trimming: 5 bases; junction bases outside the gene matches: 8. This CDR3 has 15 amino acids. The germline CDR1 and CDR2 sequences are DFQATT and SNEGSKA (reference sequence). The CDR3 coding sequence is TGCAGTGCTAGAGCTCCTCGGGAGGGGGGAGATACGCAGTATTTT. Amino acids: CSARAPREGGDTQYF.

For this clonotype: A read error may explain this, as a much larger clone is one base away. This rearrangement joins TRBV6-1 to TRBJ1-1, with 7 bases aligning to TRBD1. Germline V CDR1 and CDR2: MNHNS, SASEGT. This CDR3 contains 13 residues. Trimming took 4 bases from V and 6 from J; bases not matched to a gene: 5. The CDR3: CASSGTGSPEAFF. CDR3 sequence (DNA): TGTGCCAGCAGTGGGACAGGTAGCCCTGAAGCTTTCTTT.

The V and J genes are TRBV10-1 and TRBJ2-7, with D possibly matching TRBD2 (5 bases). This CDR3 comprises 17 residues. Per germline, CDR1 WNHNN and CDR2 SYGVQD (reference sequence). V lost 0 bases and J lost 3, with 18 bases in between. The CDR3 DNA is TGCGCCAGCAGTGAGTCCGGACTCCATAAAGACAACTACGAGCAGTACTTC. It translates to CASSESGLHKDNYEQYF.

This clonotype was counted a few times. The chain combines TRBV30 with TRBJ2-6; 7 bases agree with TRBD2. Germline CDR1 is GTSNPN and CDR2 is SVGIG (reference sequence). This CDR3 region has 15 residues. The V and J ends lost 1 base and 2 bases, in that order; junction bases with no gene match: 2. The CDR3 protein is CAWSGGRAGANVLTF. The CDR3 region has the DNA TGTGCCTGGAGTGGGGGGAGGGCTGGGGCCAACGTCCTGACTTTC.

This clonotype was found many times. The chain uses TRBV4-1 and TRBJ2-1; TRBD2 matches at 9 bases. Per germline, CDR1 MGHRA and CDR2 YSYEKL. CDR3 size: 18 residues. V trimming: 1 base; J trimming: 7 bases; junction bases outside the gene matches: 14. The CDR3 DNA is TGCGCCAGCAGCCAAGGGGAGTGGGGACTAGCCCCTCGGAATGAGCAGTTCTTC. This translates into CASSQGEWGLAPRNEQFF.

The chain couples TRBV5-1 to TRBJ2-5; 13 bases are a match to TRBD2. The CDR3 spans 15 residues. V was clipped by 4 bases and J by 5 bases; unmatched bases: 5. Per germline, CDR1 SGHRS and CDR2 YFSETQ. The DNA for the CDR3 is TGCGCCAGCAGCCGGACTAGCGGGAGATGGGAGACCCAGTACTTC. Amino acid sequence: CASSRTSGRWETQYF.

There are many counts of this clonotype. The genes are TRBV7-9 and TRBJ2-7; TRBD2 is a possible D gene (6 bases). There are 19 residues in the CDR3. Germline CDR1 is SEHNR and CDR2 is FQNEAQ (reference sequence). Between the trimmed V and J ends, which lost 5 bases and 3 bases, there was a span of 29 bases. In DNA form, the CDR3 reads TGTGCCAGCAGCCCACGGGCAGCGGTGTTGGCGGGAATTGACTACGAGCAGTACTTC. Translated: CASSPRAAVLAGIDYEQYF.

This clonotype has only a few counts. The V gene is TRBV5-1, the J gene TRBJ1-1, with D unclear. This CDR3 has 13 residues. Germline assignment: CDR1 SGHRS and CDR2 YFSETQ. Trimming removed 2 bases at V and 3 bases at J, with 8 bases between. The CDR3 loop reads CASSFWVDTEAFF. The DNA of the CDR3 is TGCGCCAGCAGCTTTTGGGTAGACACTGAAGCTTTCTTT.

Concerning this clonotype: A far larger clone is only one base removed, so a read error is likely. The chain uses TRBV28 and TRBJ2-1; TRBD1 matches 8 bases. There are 15 residues in the CDR3. Germline V gives CDR1 MDHEN, CDR2 SYDVKM. V lost 2 bases, J lost 10 bases, and 10 bases stayed unmatched. CDR3 nucleotides: TGTGCCAGCAGTTTAGGGGGACAGGCCCCCTACGAGCAGTTCTTC. Its protein product is CASSLGGQAPYEQFF.

The chain uses TRBV20-1 and TRBJ2-1; tentatively, D is TRBD2 (6 bases). Per the germline V gene, CDR1 is DFQATT and CDR2 is SNEGSKA (reference sequence). This CDR3 has 14 residues. This CDR3 reads CSRRDSSSYNEQFF. DNA of the CDR3: TGCAGCCGCCGGGACTCAAGCTCCTACAATGAGCAGTTCTTC.

The sample holds many counts of this clonotype. The V call is TRBV7-2, the J call TRBJ2-7; 9 nucleotides align to TRBD2. CDR3 length equals 17 residues. The germline V gene has CDR1 SGHTA and CDR2 FQGNSA. Trimming took 0 bases from V and 2 from J; bases not matched to a gene: 8. The CDR3 region has the DNA TGTGCCAGCAGCTTAGCCCTACTAGCGGGCGTTACCTACGAGCAGTACTTC. Its protein is CASSLALLAGVTYEQYF.

Ten or more counts support this clonotype. V gene TRBV7-9 combines with J gene TRBJ2-5; D is possibly TRBD2 (5 bases). Germline V gives CDR1 SEHNR, CDR2 FQNEAQ (reference sequence). The CDR3 has 12 residues. The V and J ends lost 6 bases and 4 bases respectively, with 9 bases between them. The CDR3 loop is CASRRAPETQYF. CDR3 in DNA: TGTGCCAGCAGGCGGGCGCCAGAGACCCAGTACTTC.

Ten or more counts support this clonotype. The V call is TRBV28, the J call TRBJ2-7; a weak D match, TRBD1 (6 bases). Per the germline V gene, CDR1 is MDHEN and CDR2 is SYDVKM. V lost 9 bases and J 1 base, leaving 7 bases between the germline ends. This CDR3 has 11 amino acids. The DNA for the CDR3 is TGTGCCAGGGACAGATCCTACGAGCAGTACTTC. Translation: CARDRSYEQYF.

This clonotype has more than one count but fewer than ten. The V and J genes are TRBV6-2 or TRBV6-3 and TRBJ2-3, with a tentative D call TRBD2 (6 bases). CDR1 is MNHEY and CDR2 is SVGEGT in the germline V gene. The length of the CDR3 is 14 residues. Trimming took off 8 bases at V and 1 base at J, with 13 bases between the two ends. The CDR3 sequence: CASDKGTGTDTQYF. The CDR3 nucleotides read TGTGCCAGCGATAAGGGGACTGGCACAGATACGCAGTATTTT.

This clonotype was observed many times. This chain connects TRBV2 to TRBJ2-3; 7 nucleotides line up with TRBD2. Germline V CDR1 and CDR2: SNHLY, FYNNEI. The J segment lost 1 base and the V segment lost 7 bases, leaving 5 bases of the junction unmatched. The length of the CDR3 is 14 residues. CDR3 sequence (DNA): TGTGCCAGCACTGGACTAGTACGCACAGATACGCAGTATTTT. Protein sequence: CASTGLVRTDTQYF. The variable domain in full, with the rest retrieved from reference TRBV2 and TRBJ2-3, is EPEVTQTPSHQVTQMGQEVILRCVPISNHLYFYWYRQILGQKVEFLVSFYNNEISEKSEIFDDQFSVERPDGSNFTLKIRSTKLEDSAMYFCASTGLVRTDTQYFGPGTRLTVL.

In its sample, this clonotype was seen many times. CDR3: CASSLDGMSSGANVLTF. The CDR3 region has the DNA TGTGCCAGCAGCTTAGATGGTATGAGCTCTGGGGCCAACGTCCTGACTTTC. The V call is TRBV11-2, the J call TRBJ2-6; D not resolved. This CDR3 contains 17 residues. The V and J ends lost 0 bases and 0 bases respectively, with 9 bases between them. Germline V lookup: CDR1 SGHAT, CDR2 FQNNGV.

This clonotype was recorded at least ten times. CDR3 sequence: CASSSGDVRSGNTIYF. In DNA, the CDR3 is TGCGCCAGCAGCTCAGGGGATGTACGCTCTGGAAACACCATATATTTT. The V and J genes are TRBV5-1 and TRBJ1-3, with a weak D call TRBD1 (6 bases). Trimming pared 3 bases from V and 0 bases from J, leaving 13 bases between. This CDR3 region has 16 residues. CDR1 is SGHRS, CDR2 YFSETQ, per germline.

In its sample, this clonotype was seen many times. The chain is built from TRBV30 and TRBJ1-1; D is unresolved. The germline V and J ends were trimmed by 4 bases and 2 bases, with 14 bases remaining between them. The CDR3 runs 14 residues. Germline V gene sequence: CDR1 GTSNPN, CDR2 SVGIG (reference sequence). The CDR3 protein is CAWIPGLRNTEAFF. The DNA of the CDR3 is TGTGCCTGGATCCCCGGCCTGAGAAACACTGAAGCTTTCTTT.

For this clonotype: A far larger clone is one nucleotide away, so this likely arose from a read error. The chain has TRBV2 and TRBJ2-3; TRBD2 matches at 9 bases. CDR1 is SNHLY and CDR2 is FYNNEI in the germline V gene. V lost 5 bases to trimming and J lost 4 bases; unmatched junction nucleotides: 13. CDR3 length: 17 amino acids. CDR3 amino acids: CASSSGVSGSGADTQYF. CDR3 DNA: TGTGCCAGCAGTTCTGGAGTTAGCGGGAGTGGGGCAGATACGCAGTATTTT.

In its sample, this clonotype was seen many times. The chain recombines TRBV9 with TRBJ2-5; D tentatively reads TRBD1 or TRBD2 (7 bases each). The CDR3 spans 15 residues. CDR1 and CDR2 from the germline V gene are SGDLS and YYNGEE. Trimming removed 4 bases from V and 3 bases from J, with 16 bases in between. CDR3 DNA: TGTGCCAGCAGCTCCACAGGGGAGGGCGAAGAGACCCAGTACTTC. The encoded protein is CASSSTGEGEETQYF.